The 3 T cell receptor beta chains below come from one sample, sequenced in a study of Ad26.COV2.S vaccination and SARS-CoV-2 variants. Stated treatment: roughly 18 received Ad26.COV2.S at low or high dose, single or two shots; several received placebo; per-sample allocation not given. Sampling happened 63 days after the first vaccine or placebo injection. Assay used: immunoSEQ multiplex PCR; TCRdb lists only in-frame clones, some missing. The sample includes 200,000 to 250,000 clones, around 87% of them seen just once. The sequencing here drew on peripheral blood, taken in a trial of Ad26.COV2.S vaccine versus placebo. The receptor set was obtained from a person between 18 and 65 years old who received the Ad26.COV2.S COVID-19 vaccine or a placebo.

V usage is TRBV14 and J usage is TRBJ2-2; TRBD1 matches at 7 bases. Germline V gene data show CDR1 as SGHDN and CDR2 as FVKESK. V gave up 9 bases and J gave up 1 base; unmatched junction bases: 14. This CDR3 has 17 amino acids. CDR3 sequence (DNA): TGTGCCAGTGCAGCGATCGCGTGGGACAGGAACACCGGGGAGCTGTTTTTT. Its translation is CASAAIAWDRNTGELFF.

The rearrangement uses TRBV4-3 and TRBJ2-6, with a tentative D call TRBD2 (7 bases). The V gene lost 3 bases and the J gene lost 0 bases, with 12 bases spanning the gap. Per germline, CDR1 LGHNA and CDR2 YSLEER. The CDR3 length is 17 residues. The CDR3 here is CASSQGGGTSGANVLTF. CDR3 nucleotide sequence: TGCGCCAGCAGCCAGGGAGGGGGGACCTCTGGGGCCAACGTCCTGACTTTC.

V usage is TRBV5-4 and J usage is TRBJ1-2; D ambiguous. The germline V gene has CDR1 SGHNT and CDR2 YYREEE (reference sequence). The V gene lost 3 bases and the J gene lost 2 bases, with 11 bases spanning the gap. The CDR3 consists of 14 residues. The CDR3 DNA follows: TGTGCCAGCAGCTCGAGGGCCCTCAACTATGGCTACACCTTC. Its translation is CASSSRALNYGYTF. The full variable domain, rest sourced from reference TRBV5-4 and TRBJ1-2, is ETGVTQSPTHLIKTRGQQVTLRCSSQSGHNTVSWYQQALGQGPQFIFQYYREEENGRGNFPPRFSGLQFPNYSSELNVNALELDDSALYLCASSSRALNYGYTFGSGTRLTVV.